The clone carrying this T cell receptor beta chain was seen at least ten times. Its antigen is not known. Hyperthyroidism had been newly diagnosed in patients aged 18 to 65, and its duration was under 2 months. Uncontrolled infection, other autoimmune disease, pregnancy or lactation disqualified patients from enrolment. PBMCs were obtained from under 13 ml fresh peripheral blood. RNA transcripts were the template for amplifying TCR beta CDR3 regions. HTBI primers were used for first-round RT-PCR of the TCR CDR3. MiXCR, run by TCRdb on the multiplex PCR reads, gives a single entry per CDR3 protein. Of about 290,000 distinct CDR3 sequences listed, 13% to 15% are singletons. The data stem from a study of T cells in Graves' hyperthyroidism and ophthalmopathy. Overall study results and limits: Through a model of 13 V-J features, ophthalmopathy was separated from stable hyperthyroidism.

The CDR3 extends over 14 amino acids. V lost 5 bases to trimming and J lost 4 bases, with 14 bases between them. The sample taken for sequencing was blood. The chain employs TRBV12-3 or TRBV12-4 and TRBJ1-2; tentative D call: TRBD1 (5 bases). The TCR was taken from a woman in her 50s with Graves' hyperthyroidism that later progressed to Graves' ophthalmopathy. CDR3 residues: CASSGTGTLYGYTF. CDR3 sequence (DNA): TGTGCCAGCAGTGGAACCGGGACTCTCTATGGCTACACCTTC.